This TCR beta chain was obtained from a study of blood T cell repertoires in COVID-19. Study information: Some COVID-19 samples were acute and others convalescent; all came from the United States, Italy and Spain. Nucleic acid was either cDNA or gDNA, and it came from T cells, B-cell-depleted T cells, or PBMCs.

As handled by the study authors: Scientists estimated how many nucleated cells there were by amplifying reference gene primers. Clones were read by immunoSEQ multiplex PCR, and TCRdb kept only the in-frame ones, dropping some. V and J calls and clone size come straight from that table; D and trimming were deduced from the DNA. Of under 300,000 clones in the sample, about nine tenths were seen once. Remarks on this clone: Because the CDR3's place on the DNA is in doubt, the DNA is left out and the CDR3 is given as listed by TCRdb.

Germline V CDR1 and CDR2: SGHDN, FVKESK. The CDR3 comprises 14 residues, both ends counted. Sequencing was performed on peripheral blood. The sequence was collected from a man between 25 and 39 years old who had recovered from COVID-19. The chain combines TRBV14 with TRBJ2-3; no check of the table's D call, TRBD2, against the DNA was made. CDR3 sequence reads: CASSQEYFAGGTYF.